The T cell receptor beta chain described here comes from a study of beta chain features in type 1 diabetes. The study's findings and limits: There was a moderate but significant shortening of TCRB CDR3s in all four CD4+ subsets of Type 1 diabetes patients.

The sample holds a few counts of this clone. What it recognizes is unknown. Per donor, one heparinised blood draw averaged roughly 110 mL. CD45RO/CCR7/CD25/CD127/CD95/CD27 staining was used to isolate CD4+ naive, central memory, regulatory and stem cell-like memory cells by sorting. The CDR3 totals 17 residues. With 3 bases clipped from V and 2 bases from J, the junction kept 5 bases outside the gene matches. Germline V gene data show CDR1 as SGHNT and CDR2 as YYREEE (reference sequence). The investigators reverse transcribed all of the isolated RNA, so they sequenced expressed TCRB transcripts. Clones were read by immunoSEQ multiplex PCR, and TCRdb kept only the in-frame ones, dropping some. The sample lists approximately 170,000 clones, 6% to 9% occurring once.

The source of this sequence is a man between 18 and 35 years old with type 1 diabetes. Specimen: central memory CD4+ T cells from blood. The chain is built from TRBV5-4 and TRBJ2-3; 14 bases are a match to TRBD2. The CDR3 loop reads CASSSGTSGGLTDTQYF. The CDR3 nucleotides are TGTGCCAGCAGCTCCGGGACTAGCGGGGGACTCACAGATACGCAGTATTTT.